The 31 T cell receptor beta chains listed next were all sequenced from one sample in a study of beta chain features in type 1 diabetes. Every bit of the isolated RNA underwent reverse transcription, so sequencing read expressed TCRB transcripts. The table came from immunoSEQ multiplex PCR; TCRdb's copy has only in-frame clones and leaves some out. The sample holds under 950,000 clones, about 17% seen once. Specimen: naive CD4+ T cells from blood. Source of these receptors: a woman younger than 35 in good health.

V is TRBV11-2 and J is TRBJ2-1; 9 bases match TRBD2. The V gene's germline CDR1 is SGHAT and CDR2 FQNNGV. V shed 0 bases, J shed 6 bases, and the junction held 3 bases outside the gene matches. The CDR3 is made up of 15 amino acids. The CDR3 loop reads CASSLELAGGNEQFF. The CDR3 DNA follows: TGTGCCAGCAGCTTAGAACTAGCGGGTGGCAATGAGCAGTTCTTC.

The chain recombines TRBV7-9 with TRBJ1-5; D unresolved. The V end was cut by 4 bases, the J end by 3 bases, with 13 bases between. Per germline, CDR1 SEHNR and CDR2 FQNEAQ (reference sequence). The CDR3 runs to 15 residues. The CDR3 here is CASSWGGQDNQPQHF. The CDR3 coding sequence is TGTGCCAGCAGCTGGGGAGGGCAGGACAATCAGCCCCAGCATTTT.

The CDR3 reads CASSEAHSNQPQHF. Here the CDR3 DNA reads TGTGCCAGCTCAGAGGCACATAGCAATCAGCCCCAGCATTTT. V is TRBV18 and J is TRBJ1-5; no clear D. The germline gives CDR1 KGHSH, CDR2 LQKENI. The V gene lost 5 bases and the J gene lost 0 bases, with 8 bases spanning the gap. This CDR3 region has 14 residues. Looking up the rest from reference TRBV18 and TRBJ1-5 gives the full variable domain: NAGVMQNPRHLVRRRGQEARLRCSPMKGHSHVYWYRQLPEEGLKFMVYLQKENIIDESGMPKERFSAEFPKEGPSILRIQQVVRGDSAAYFCASSEAHSNQPQHFGDGTRLSIL.

V usage is TRBV14 and J usage is TRBJ2-3; 7 bases are shared with TRBD2. The CDR3 length is 15 residues. The germline V gene has CDR1 SGHDN and CDR2 FVKESK. Trimming removed 4 bases from V and 2 bases from J; junction bases left unmatched: 6. The CDR3 reads CASSPDRDYTDTQYF. The CDR3, as DNA: TGTGCCAGCAGCCCGGATCGGGACTACACAGATACGCAGTATTTT.

The chain is built from TRBV19 and TRBJ1-5; D is uncertain. CDR3 size: 14 residues. With 5 bases removed from V and 0 bases from J, the gap between germline ends came to 8 bases. Germline V gene data show CDR1 as LNHDA and CDR2 as SQIVND (reference sequence). The CDR3 reads CASSPENSNQPQHF. CDR3 nucleotide sequence: TGTGCCAGTAGTCCAGAGAATAGCAATCAGCCCCAGCATTTT.

This clone appeared a few times. The rearrangement joins TRBV6-5 to TRBJ2-1; no firm D call. Germline V gives CDR1 MNHEY, CDR2 SVGAGI. The CDR3 sequence is 14 residues long. Trimming stripped 10 bases from V and 1 base from J, with 14 bases between. CDR3 residues: CATSHSVSYNEQFF. The CDR3 DNA sequence: TGTGCCACCTCCCATTCCGTATCCTACAATGAGCAGTTCTTC.

The chain links TRBV19 to TRBJ1-4, with D possibly being TRBD1 (5 bases). Germline V CDR1 and CDR2: LNHDA, SQIVND (reference sequence). CDR3 length: 14 residues. The ends were cut back, 6 bases at V and 5 bases at J, with 13 bases in the middle. The DNA for the CDR3 is TGTGCCAGTAGGTTGACAGAGGGAAATGAAAAACTGTTTTTT. Translating it yields CASRLTEGNEKLFF.

The chain carries TRBV7-3 and TRBJ2-6; D gene uncertain. In germline, CDR1 is SGHTA, CDR2 FQGTGA. V dropped 0 bases and J dropped 4 bases, with 10 bases sitting between them. This CDR3 is 16 amino acids long. The DNA for the CDR3 is TGTGCCAGCAGCTTAACGATGGGATCCGGGGCCAACGTCCTGACTTTC. It encodes CASSLTMGSGANVLTF.

The chain employs TRBV4-3 and TRBJ2-2; TRBD1 aligns across 11 bases. There are 15 residues in the CDR3. Per germline, CDR1 LGHNA and CDR2 YSLEER. Trimming removed 4 bases from V and 6 bases from J; junction bases left unmatched: 4. DNA for the CDR3: TGCGCCAGCAGCCTGGGGACAGGGGGGTCCGGGGAGCTGTTTTTT. This translates into CASSLGTGGSGELFF.

This clone has a handful of counts. The gene calls are TRBV28 and TRBJ2-7; 8 bases map to TRBD1. The ends lost 4 bases at V and 6 bases at J; junction bases unmatched: 11. This CDR3 has 15 amino acids. The germline gives CDR1 MDHEN, CDR2 SYDVKM. Here the CDR3 reads CASSSGAGGLREQYF. The DNA for the CDR3 is TGTGCCAGCAGTTCGGGCGCAGGGGGCCTCCGCGAGCAGTACTTC. The complete variable domain, with remaining parts taken from reference TRBV28 and TRBJ2-7, reads DVKVTQSSRYLVKRTGEKVFLECVQDMDHENMFWYRQDPGLGLRLIYFSYDVKMKEKGDIPEGYSVSREKKERFSLILESASTNQTSMYLCASSSGAGGLREQYFGPGTRLTVT.

The CDR3 DNA follows: TGTGCCAGCAGCCCCCTGGCCCATGGCAATGAGCAGTTCTTC. It encodes CASSPLAHGNEQFF. The chain has TRBV7-3 and TRBJ2-1; D gene ambiguous. Per the germline V gene, CDR1 is SGHTA and CDR2 is FQGTGA. The CDR3 covers 14 residues. V gave up 5 bases and J gave up 6 bases, with 14 bases separating them. The full variable domain, in which reference TRBV7-3 and TRBJ2-1 provide the parts outside the CDR3, is GAGVSQTPSNKVTEKGKYVELRCDPISGHTALYWYRQSLGQGPEFLIYFQGTGAADDSGLPNDRFFAVRPEGSVSTLKIQRTERGDSAVYLCASSPLAHGNEQFFGPGTRLTVL.

This clone came up a few times. The chain uses TRBV6-1 and TRBJ2-5, with D hard to call. The V gene lost 2 bases and the J gene lost 2 bases, with 12 bases spanning the gap. The CDR3 is 15 amino acids. Germline V gives CDR1 MNHNS, CDR2 SASEGT. The CDR3 DNA sequence: TGTGCCAGCAGTGAATTAAGGTGGGAACAAGAGACCCAGTACTTC. This sequence encodes CASSELRWEQETQYF.

The rearrangement links TRBV18 to TRBJ2-2; no clear D. The CDR3 is 13 residues long. CDR1 and CDR2 (germline): KGHSH, LQKENI. Trimming pared 3 bases from V and 3 bases from J, leaving 5 bases between. The CDR3 nucleotides are TGTGCCAGCTCACCGAGTTACACCGGGGAGCTGTTTTTT. This gives the protein CASSPSYTGELFF.

V is TRBV15 and J is TRBJ2-2, with D hard to call. V was trimmed by 0 bases and J by 4 bases, leaving 9 bases between them. The CDR3 covers 15 residues. The V gene's germline CDR1 is LNHNV and CDR2 YYDKDF (reference sequence). The CDR3 bases are TGTGCCACCAGCAGAGATTTCCCCAGCACCGGGGAGCTGTTTTTT. Residues: CATSRDFPSTGELFF.

This clone was seen a handful of times. The rearrangement uses TRBV7-2 and TRBJ2-5; TRBD2 agrees at 11 bases. The length of the CDR3 is 14 residues. J was trimmed by 3 bases and V by 4 bases; bases with no gene match: 1. Germline V lookup: CDR1 SGHTA, CDR2 FQGNSA. CDR3 residues: CASSSSGGKETQYF. Here the CDR3 DNA reads TGTGCCAGCAGCTCTAGCGGGGGGAAAGAGACCCAGTACTTC.

V and J are TRBV2 and TRBJ1-2, with 8 nucleotides matching TRBD1. CDR1 is SNHLY, CDR2 FYNNEI, per germline. The CDR3 length is 15 residues. V trimming: 4 bases; J trimming: 4 bases; junction bases outside the gene matches: 8. In DNA form, the CDR3 reads TGTGCCAGCAGTGGGACAGGGTCAGGGGTCTATGGCTACACCTTC. Encoded protein: CASSGTGSGVYGYTF.

This chain links TRBV7-2 with TRBJ2-3, with 10 nucleotides matching TRBD2. The germline V gene has CDR1 SGHTA and CDR2 FQGNSA. This CDR3 is built from 16 residues. The V segment lost 4 bases and the J segment 6 bases; nucleotides outside the gene matches: 10. CDR3: CASSSLAGVSSDTQYF. Here the CDR3 DNA reads TGTGCCAGCAGCTCCCTAGCGGGAGTATCGTCGGATACGCAGTATTTT.

This clone was seen only a few times. The genes are TRBV6-5 and TRBJ1-3; 9 bases align to TRBD1. Germline lookup yields CDR1 MNHEY and CDR2 SVGAGI. The CDR3 extends over 15 amino acids. V lost 9 bases and J lost 3; bases outside the gene matches: 9. The CDR3 sequence is CASHRTGASGNTIYF. CDR3 sequence (DNA): TGTGCCAGTCATCGGACAGGGGCGAGTGGAAACACCATATATTTT.

This clone appeared a few times. The chain employs TRBV11-3 and TRBJ2-5, with D uncertain. Germline V gene data show CDR1 as SGHNT and CDR2 as YENEEA. This CDR3 comprises 13 residues. V lost 0 bases and J lost 1, with 3 bases in between. CDR3 sequence (DNA): TGTGCCAGCAGCTTAGAGACCCAAGAGACCCAGTACTTC. Translated, it gives CASSLETQETQYF. Full variable domain (rest looked up from reference TRBV11-3 and TRBJ2-5): EAGVVQSPRYKIIEKKQPVAFWCNPISGHNTLYWYLQNLGQGPELLIRYENEEAVDDSQLPKDRFSAERLKGVDSTLKIQPAELGDSAVYLCASSLETQETQYFGPGTRLLVL.

V gene TRBV7-9 combines with J gene TRBJ2-7; possible D gene TRBD1, 6 bases. The V end lost 5 bases, the J end lost 12 bases, and 17 bases lay between the germline ends. The V gene's germline CDR1 is SEHNR and CDR2 FQNEAQ (reference sequence). This CDR3 spans 12 amino acids. CDR3 loop: CASSGRTRGLYF. Here the CDR3 DNA reads TGTGCCAGCAGCGGACGGACAAGGGGGTTGTACTTC.

This clone has a handful of counts. This CDR3 is CASSLGLADGELFF. The CDR3 bases are TGTGCCAGCAGCTTGGGACTAGCGGACGGGGAGCTGTTTTTT. The genes are TRBV7-3 and TRBJ2-2, with TRBD2 identical over 11 bases. Germline-derived CDR1 and CDR2 are SGHTA and FQGTGA. CDR3 length: 14 residues. Trimming cost V 3 bases and J 7 bases; bases outside gene matches: 1. Drawing the rest from reference TRBV7-3 and TRBJ2-2, the complete variable domain is GAGVSQTPSNKVTEKGKYVELRCDPISGHTALYWYRQSLGQGPEFLIYFQGTGAADDSGLPNDRFFAVRPEGSVSTLKIQRTERGDSAVYLCASSLGLADGELFFGEGSRLTVL.

The V gene is TRBV27, the J gene TRBJ2-1; 9 bases are shared with TRBD2. The CDR3 spans 15 residues. Germline CDR1 MNHEY, CDR2 SMNVEV (reference sequence). V shed 5 bases, J shed 2 bases, and the junction held 4 bases outside the gene matches. The CDR3 is CASSRAGGTYNEQFF. The CDR3 region has the DNA TGTGCCAGCAGTAGAGCGGGAGGTACCTACAATGAGCAGTTCTTC.

The sample holds a few counts of this clone. The J gene is TRBJ2-1, the V gene TRBV10-3, with unresolved D. The CDR3 runs 12 residues. Germline values: CDR1 ENHRY, CDR2 SYGVKD. V lost 0 bases, J lost 10 bases, and 7 bases lay in between. DNA for the CDR3: TGTGCCATCAGTGAGTCTAACGTAGAGCAGTTCTTC. Protein product: CAISESNVEQFF.

This clone was recorded a few times. J is TRBJ2-7 and V is TRBV6-5; D gene unclear. Looked up from germline, CDR1 is MNHEY and CDR2 is SVGAGI. Trimming shortened V by 6 bases and J by 0 bases, and 15 bases separated the two germline ends. CDR3 length: 15 amino acids. The CDR3 nucleotides are TGTGCCAGCAGCGCCTTCCCAGGCAACTCCTACGAGCAGTACTTC. This sequence encodes CASSAFPGNSYEQYF.

This clone has a handful of counts. The V gene is TRBV7-2, the J gene TRBJ2-5; D may be TRBD1 or TRBD2 (5 bases each). The germline V gene encodes CDR1 SGHTA and CDR2 FQGNSA. The CDR3 consists of 13 residues. Trimming stripped 6 bases from V and 5 bases from J, with 13 bases between. The CDR3 region is CASSEGRVETQYF. The CDR3 nucleotides are TGTGCCAGCAGTGAGGGGCGGGTTGAGACCCAGTACTTC.

The J gene is TRBJ2-3, the V gene TRBV6-6, with 9 bases lining up with TRBD2. The J segment lost 4 bases and the V segment lost 4 bases, leaving 0 bases of the junction unmatched. The CDR3 covers 13 residues. CDR1 and CDR2 (germline): MNHNY, SVGAGI (reference sequence). The DNA for the CDR3 is TGTGCCAGCAGTTTAGCGGGAGCAGATACGCAGTATTTT. The encoded protein is CASSLAGADTQYF.

The V and J genes are TRBV7-9 and TRBJ2-1; possible D gene TRBD2, 5 bases. Germline lookup yields CDR1 SEHNR and CDR2 FQNEAQ (reference sequence). The CDR3 spans 17 residues. The V end was cut by 5 bases, the J end by 4 bases, with 21 bases between. Here the CDR3 reads CASSNRGRTPFYNEQFF. The CDR3, as DNA: TGTGCCAGCAGCAACCGAGGCCGGACTCCATTTTACAATGAGCAGTTCTTC.

Here the CDR3 reads CASSFPKYEQYF. The CDR3 DNA reads TGTGCCAGCAGTTTCCCTAAATACGAGCAGTACTTC. This chain uses TRBV28 with TRBJ2-7; D gene uncertain. Trimming stripped 3 bases from V and 4 bases from J, with 7 bases between. This CDR3 is built from 12 residues. Germline CDR1 reads MDHEN; CDR2 reads SYDVKM.

This clone appeared once. The V and J genes are TRBV28 and TRBJ1-2; unclear D gene. This CDR3 has 14 amino acids. Trimming removed 5 bases from V and 4 bases from J, with 14 bases in between. Per germline, CDR1 MDHEN and CDR2 SYDVKM. The CDR3 here is CASSTQEAIYGYTF. In nucleotides, the CDR3 is TGTGCCAGCAGTACCCAGGAGGCGATCTATGGCTACACCTTC.

The chain carries TRBV10-1 and TRBJ2-3; TRBD1 matches 9 bases. The V gene's germline CDR1 is WNHNN and CDR2 SYGVQD (reference sequence). This CDR3 spans 18 amino acids. V was pared by 3 bases and J by 1 base, with 11 bases of the junction left unmatched. This CDR3 is CASSDFNPGQGRTDTQYF. CDR3 bases: TGCGCCAGCAGTGACTTTAACCCGGGACAGGGACGCACAGATACGCAGTATTTT.

This sequence joins TRBV6-5 and TRBJ2-7, with 9 bases matching TRBD2. J gave up 1 base and V 5 bases, and 3 bases lay outside the gene matches. The CDR3 loop spans 14 amino acids. Germline CDR1 and CDR2: MNHEY and SVGAGI. CDR3 loop: CASSPLAGSYEQYF. The CDR3 nucleotides are TGTGCCAGCAGTCCCCTAGCGGGATCCTACGAGCAGTACTTC.